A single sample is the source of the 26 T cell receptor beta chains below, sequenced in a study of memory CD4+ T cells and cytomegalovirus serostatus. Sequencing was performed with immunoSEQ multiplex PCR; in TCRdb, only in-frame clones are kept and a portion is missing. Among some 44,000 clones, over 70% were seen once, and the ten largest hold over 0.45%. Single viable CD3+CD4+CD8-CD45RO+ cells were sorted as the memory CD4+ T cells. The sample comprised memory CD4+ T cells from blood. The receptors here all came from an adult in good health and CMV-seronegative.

CDR3 sequence reads: CASSLSTEAFF. As DNA, the CDR3 is TGTGCCAGCAGCTTAAGCACTGAAGCTTTCTTT. The genes are TRBV7-9 and TRBJ1-1, with no clear D. V was clipped by 2 bases and J by 4 bases, with 2 bases between them. This CDR3 comprises 11 residues. Germline V gives CDR1 SEHNR, CDR2 FQNEAQ (reference sequence).

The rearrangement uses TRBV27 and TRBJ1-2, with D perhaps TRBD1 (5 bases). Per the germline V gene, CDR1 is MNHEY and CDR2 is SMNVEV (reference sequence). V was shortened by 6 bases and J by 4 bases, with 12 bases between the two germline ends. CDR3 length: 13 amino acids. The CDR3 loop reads CASSPREGYGYTF. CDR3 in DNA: TGTGCCAGCAGCCCCAGGGAGGGCTATGGCTACACCTTC.

The CDR3 DNA sequence: TGTGCCAGCAGCTTAAAGAGGAATGAGCAGTTCTTC. The encoded protein is CASSLKRNEQFF. The chain has TRBV5-8 and TRBJ2-1; no firm D call. Trimming removed 2 bases from V and 7 bases from J, with 7 bases in between. Germline V CDR1 and CDR2: SGHTS, YDEGEE. The CDR3 loop spans 12 amino acids. Full variable domain (remainder filled in from reference TRBV5-8 and TRBJ2-1): EAGVTQSPTHLIKTRGQQATLRCSPISGHTSVYWYQQALGLGLQFLLWYDEGEERNRGNFPPRFSGRQFPNYSSELNVNALELEDSALYLCASSLKRNEQFFGPGTRLTVL.

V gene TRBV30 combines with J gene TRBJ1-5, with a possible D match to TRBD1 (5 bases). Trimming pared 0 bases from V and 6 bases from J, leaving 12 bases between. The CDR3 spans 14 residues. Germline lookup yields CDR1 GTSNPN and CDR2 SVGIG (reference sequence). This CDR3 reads CAWSVGRDGQPQHF. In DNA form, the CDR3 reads TGTGCCTGGAGTGTAGGGCGGGACGGTCAGCCCCAGCATTTT.

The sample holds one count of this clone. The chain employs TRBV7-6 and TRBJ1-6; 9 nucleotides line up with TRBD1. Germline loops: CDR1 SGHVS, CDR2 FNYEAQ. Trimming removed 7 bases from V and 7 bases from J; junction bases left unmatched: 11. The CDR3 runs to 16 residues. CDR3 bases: TGTGCCAGCAATCCCTTGGGAGGACAGGGGAATTCACCCCTCCACTTT. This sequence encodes CASNPLGGQGNSPLHF.

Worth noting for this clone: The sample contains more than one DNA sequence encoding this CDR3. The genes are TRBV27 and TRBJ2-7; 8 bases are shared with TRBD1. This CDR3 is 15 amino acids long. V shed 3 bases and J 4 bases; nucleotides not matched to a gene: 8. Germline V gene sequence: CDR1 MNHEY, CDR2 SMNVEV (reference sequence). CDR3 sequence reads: CASSFQAGGEYEQYF. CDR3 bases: TGTGCCAGCAGTTTCCAGGCAGGGGGCGAATACGAGCAGTACTTC.

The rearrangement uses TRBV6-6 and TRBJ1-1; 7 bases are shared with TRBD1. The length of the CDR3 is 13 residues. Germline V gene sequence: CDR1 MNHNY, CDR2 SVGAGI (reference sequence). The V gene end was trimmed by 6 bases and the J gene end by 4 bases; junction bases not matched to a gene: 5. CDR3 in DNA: TGTGCCAGCAGGCGACAGGGTGGCACTGAAGCTTTCTTT. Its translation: CASRRQGGTEAFF.

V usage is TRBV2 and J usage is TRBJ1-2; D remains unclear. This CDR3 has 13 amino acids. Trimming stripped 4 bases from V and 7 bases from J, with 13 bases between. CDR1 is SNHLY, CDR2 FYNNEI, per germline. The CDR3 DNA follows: TGTGCCAGCAGTGCCCAATTAATAGGTGGCTACACCTTC. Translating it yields CASSAQLIGGYTF.

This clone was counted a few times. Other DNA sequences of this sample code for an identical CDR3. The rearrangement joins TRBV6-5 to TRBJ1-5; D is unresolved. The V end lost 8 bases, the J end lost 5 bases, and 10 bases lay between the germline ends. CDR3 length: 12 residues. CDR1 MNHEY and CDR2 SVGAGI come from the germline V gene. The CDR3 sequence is CASRSGHQPQHF. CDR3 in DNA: TGTGCCAGCCGGAGTGGCCATCAGCCCCAGCATTTT.

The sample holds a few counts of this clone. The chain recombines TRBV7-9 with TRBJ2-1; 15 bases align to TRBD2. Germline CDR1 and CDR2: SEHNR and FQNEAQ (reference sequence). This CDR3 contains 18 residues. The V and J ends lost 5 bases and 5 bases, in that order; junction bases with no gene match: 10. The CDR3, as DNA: TGTGCCAGCAGCCCCCGGACTAGCGGGGGGGAGGTAAACAATGAGCAGTTCTTC. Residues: CASSPRTSGGEVNNEQFF.

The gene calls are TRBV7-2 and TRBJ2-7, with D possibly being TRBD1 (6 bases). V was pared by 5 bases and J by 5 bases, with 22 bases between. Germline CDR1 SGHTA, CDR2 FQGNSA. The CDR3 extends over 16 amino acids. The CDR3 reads CASSTRWDNLFDEQYF. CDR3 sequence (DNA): TGTGCCAGCAGCACGCGTTGGGACAACCTCTTCGACGAGCAGTACTTC.

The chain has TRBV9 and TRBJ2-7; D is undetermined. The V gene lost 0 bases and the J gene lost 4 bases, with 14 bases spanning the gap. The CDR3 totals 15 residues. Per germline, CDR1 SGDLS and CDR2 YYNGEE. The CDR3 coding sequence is TGTGCCAGCAGCGTAGCGCAACAGCCAAATTACGAGCAGTACTTC. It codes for CASSVAQQPNYEQYF. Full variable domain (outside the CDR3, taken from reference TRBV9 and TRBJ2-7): DSGVTQTPKHLITATGQRVTLRCSPRSGDLSVYWYQQSLDQGLQFLIQYYNGEERAKGNILERFSAQQFPDLHSELNLSSLELGDSALYFCASSVAQQPNYEQYFGPGTRLTVT.

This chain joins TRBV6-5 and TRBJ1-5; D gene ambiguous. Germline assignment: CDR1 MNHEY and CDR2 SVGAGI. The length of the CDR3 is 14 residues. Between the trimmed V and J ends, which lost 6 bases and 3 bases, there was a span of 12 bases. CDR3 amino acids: CASRPDGSNQPQHF. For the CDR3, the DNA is TGTGCCAGCAGACCGGACGGATCCAATCAGCCCCAGCATTTT.

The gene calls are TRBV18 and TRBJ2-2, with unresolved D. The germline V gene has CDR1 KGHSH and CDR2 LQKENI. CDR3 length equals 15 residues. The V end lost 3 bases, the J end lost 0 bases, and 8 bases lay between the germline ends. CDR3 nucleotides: TGTGCCAGCTCACCTGATACAGCGAACACCGGGGAGCTGTTTTTT. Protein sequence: CASSPDTANTGELFF.

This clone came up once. CDR3 in DNA: TGTGCCAGCAGCCTCCGGACAGTCCAAGAGACCCAGTACTTC. Amino acid sequence: CASSLRTVQETQYF. The chain has TRBV13 and TRBJ2-5, with D possibly being TRBD1 (6 bases). The CDR3 spans 14 residues. The germline CDR1 and CDR2 sequences are PRHDT and FYEKMQ (reference sequence). The germline V and J ends were trimmed by 5 bases and 1 base, with 11 bases remaining between them.

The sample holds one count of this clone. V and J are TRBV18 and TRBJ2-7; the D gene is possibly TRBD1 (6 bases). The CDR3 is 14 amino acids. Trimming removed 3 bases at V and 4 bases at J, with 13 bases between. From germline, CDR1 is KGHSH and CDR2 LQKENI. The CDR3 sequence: CASSPGTSGYEQYF. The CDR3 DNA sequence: TGTGCCAGCTCACCGGGGACATCCGGTTACGAGCAGTACTTC.

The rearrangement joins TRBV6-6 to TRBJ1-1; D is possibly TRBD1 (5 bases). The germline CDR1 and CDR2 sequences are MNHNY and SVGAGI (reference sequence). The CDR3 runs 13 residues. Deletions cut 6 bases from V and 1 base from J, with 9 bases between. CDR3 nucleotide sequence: TGTGCCAGCAGCTTGGGGGGGAACACTGAAGCTTTCTTT. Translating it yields CASSLGGNTEAFF.

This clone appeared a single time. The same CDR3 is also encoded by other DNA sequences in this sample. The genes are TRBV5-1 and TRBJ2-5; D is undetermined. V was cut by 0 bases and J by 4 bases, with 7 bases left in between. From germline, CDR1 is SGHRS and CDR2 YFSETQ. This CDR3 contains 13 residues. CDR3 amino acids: CASSLGGIETQYF. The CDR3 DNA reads TGCGCCAGCAGCTTGGGCGGTATAGAGACCCAGTACTTC.

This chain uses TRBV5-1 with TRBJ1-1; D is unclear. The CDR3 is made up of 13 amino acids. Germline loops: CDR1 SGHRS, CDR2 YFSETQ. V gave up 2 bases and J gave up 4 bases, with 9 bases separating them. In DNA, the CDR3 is TGCGCCAGCAGCTTCGGACGGGGCACTGAAGCTTTCTTT. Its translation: CASSFGRGTEAFF. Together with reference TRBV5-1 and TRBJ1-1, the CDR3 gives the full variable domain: KAGVTQTPRYLIKTRGQQVTLSCSPISGHRSVSWYQQTPGQGLQFLFEYFSETQRNKGNFPGRFSGRQFSNSRSEMNVSTLELGDSALYLCASSFGRGTEAFFGQGTRLTVV.

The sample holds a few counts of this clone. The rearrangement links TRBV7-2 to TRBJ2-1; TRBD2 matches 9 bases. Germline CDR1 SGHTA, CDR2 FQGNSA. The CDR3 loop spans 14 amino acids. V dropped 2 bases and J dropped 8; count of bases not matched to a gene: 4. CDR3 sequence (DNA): TGTGCCAGCAGCTTAAGCGGGGGGCCACATGAGCAGTTCTTC. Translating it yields CASSLSGGPHEQFF. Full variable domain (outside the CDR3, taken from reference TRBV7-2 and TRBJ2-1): GAGVSQSPSNKVTEKGKDVELRCDPISGHTALYWYRQSLGQGLEFLIYFQGNSAPDKSGLPSDRFSAERTGGSVSTLTIQRTQQEDSAVYLCASSLSGGPHEQFFGPGTRLTVL.

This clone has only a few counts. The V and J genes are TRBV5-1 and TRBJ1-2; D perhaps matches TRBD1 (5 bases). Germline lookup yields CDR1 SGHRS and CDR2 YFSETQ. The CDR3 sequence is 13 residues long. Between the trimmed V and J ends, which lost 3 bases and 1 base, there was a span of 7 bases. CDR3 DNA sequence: TGCGCCAGCAGCTACGACAGTAACTATGGCTACACCTTC. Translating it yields CASSYDSNYGYTF. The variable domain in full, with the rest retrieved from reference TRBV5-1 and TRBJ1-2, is KAGVTQTPRYLIKTRGQQVTLSCSPISGHRSVSWYQQTPGQGLQFLFEYFSETQRNKGNFPGRFSGRQFSNSRSEMNVSTLELGDSALYLCASSYDSNYGYTFGSGTRLTVV.

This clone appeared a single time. The CDR3 coding sequence is TGTGCCAGCAGTCACCCGAGAGGGAGTAACTTCTACGAGCAGTACTTC. It codes for CASSHPRGSNFYEQYF. The chain is built from TRBV28 and TRBJ2-7, with a possible D match to TRBD2 (5 bases). CDR1 is MDHEN and CDR2 is SYDVKM in the germline V gene. Trimming left V 5 bases short and J 3 bases short, with 20 bases between. The CDR3 contains 16 residues.

CDR3 DNA sequence: TGTGCCAGCAGCGTAGGGGCGGGGGATTATATAGGCGGAGAGACCCAGTACTTC. Its translation: CASSVGAGDYIGGETQYF. This chain connects TRBV9 to TRBJ2-5; 7 bases map to TRBD2. This CDR3 is 18 amino acids long. In germline, CDR1 is SGDLS, CDR2 YYNGEE. The junction had 15 bases not matched to a gene; V was cut back by 0 bases and J by 4 bases.

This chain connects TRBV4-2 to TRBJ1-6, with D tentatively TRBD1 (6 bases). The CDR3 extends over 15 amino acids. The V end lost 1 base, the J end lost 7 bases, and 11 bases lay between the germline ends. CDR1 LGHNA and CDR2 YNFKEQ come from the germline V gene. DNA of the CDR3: TGTGCCAGCAGCCAAGTTAGTCAGGGGAATTCACCCCTCCACTTT. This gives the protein CASSQVSQGNSPLHF.

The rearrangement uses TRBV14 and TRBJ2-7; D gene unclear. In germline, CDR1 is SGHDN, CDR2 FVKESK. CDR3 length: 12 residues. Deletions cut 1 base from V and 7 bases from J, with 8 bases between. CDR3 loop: CASSQGRGEQYF. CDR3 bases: TGTGCCAGCAGCCAAGGCCGTGGGGAGCAGTACTTC. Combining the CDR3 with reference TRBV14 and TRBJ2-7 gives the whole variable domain EAGVTQFPSHSVIEKGQTVTLRCDPISGHDNLYWYRRVMGKEIKFLLHFVKESKQDESGMPNNRFLAERTGGTYSTLKVQPAELEDSGVYFCASSQGRGEQYFGPGTRLTVT.

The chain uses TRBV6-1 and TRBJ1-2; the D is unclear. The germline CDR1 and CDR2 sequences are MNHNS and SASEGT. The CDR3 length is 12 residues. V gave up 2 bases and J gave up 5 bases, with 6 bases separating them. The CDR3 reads CASSERTYGYTF. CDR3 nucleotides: TGTGCCAGCAGTGAAAGGACGTATGGCTACACCTTC.